The TCR beta chain described here comes from a study of T cell changes during pregnancy in multiple sclerosis. V was clipped by 5 bases and J by 8 bases, with 16 bases between them. Germline CDR1 reads SGHRS; CDR2 reads YFSETQ. The CDR3 is made up of 13 amino acids. Generated by immunoSEQ multiplex PCR, the TCRdb table keeps only in-frame clones and is missing some. The sample has some 51,000 clones, 94% seen once; the top ten hold around 0.58%. The chain links TRBV5-1 to TRBJ1-1, with a tentative D call TRBD1 (5 bases). The specimen comprised CD4+ T cells from peripheral blood mononuclear cells, sampled in the second trimester of pregnancy. The TCR originated in a female donor with multiple sclerosis, enrolled in a pregnancy study. CDR3 coding DNA: TGCGCCAGCAGAGGGGCCGGACCCCAGGAAGCTTTCTTT. This translates into CASRGAGPQEAFF.